The T cell receptor (beta chain) under discussion was sequenced for a study of shared clonotypes between healthy human individuals. The CDR3 spans 13 residues. V was pared by 4 bases and J by 4 bases, with 14 bases between. Germline V gene sequence: CDR1 GTSNPN, CDR2 SVGIG (reference sequence). Study-wide results and caveats: It was anticipated that sequencing depth would influence how many clonotypes donors shared.

This clone came up a few times. Its target is unknown. Every immunoSEQ plate was one replicate of a subset's evenly spread DNA. Using ten immunoSEQ deep assay plates, investigators sequenced unsorted PBMC DNA. As handled by the study authors: As immunoSEQ supplied junction-only sequences (without quality scores), filtering differed. TCRdb's copy holds only in-frame clones and misses some; the assay was immunoSEQ multiplex PCR. For V, J and clone size, that table is used; D and trimming come from the DNA. The table includes about 600,000 clones, around 78% detected once. The specimen sequenced was PBMCs. The TCR comes from a woman aged 40 to 49 in good health. Some clones in this sample may be carry-over from other donors' samples. The rearrangement joins TRBV30 to TRBJ2-7; a weak D match, TRBD2 (6 bases). CDR3 sequence reads: CAWIRDFPYEQYF. The CDR3 DNA is TGTGCCTGGATTCGGGACTTCCCTTACGAGCAGTACTTC.